The clone carrying this TCR beta chain showed up just once. In germline, CDR1 is LGHDT, CDR2 YNNKEL (reference sequence). The CDR3 sequence is 15 residues long. After removal of 2 bases from V and 4 bases from J, the junction contained 6 bases not matched to a gene. Here immunoSEQ multiplex PCR was the method, and the copy in TCRdb shows in-frame clones only, minus some. The data contain about 190,000 clones, around 90% of them singletons. The sample belongs to a study of control samples from healthy donors and cancer patients. Sequencing input: blood. The origin of this receptor is a man under 40 in good health. This chain links TRBV3-1 (or the pseudogene TRBV3-2) with TRBJ2-7; 9 bases are shared with TRBD1. The CDR3 spells CASSQPGQGIYEQYF. For the CDR3, the DNA is TGTGCCAGCAGCCAACCGGGACAGGGAATATACGAGCAGTACTTC.